The 3 T cell receptor beta chains presented below share a single source sample, sequenced in a study of cytomegalovirus exposure and HLA in healthy donors. Researchers ran the PCR with 60 Vbeta and 13 Jbeta primers. The assay was immunoSEQ multiplex PCR, and TCRdb's table has in-frame clones only and misses some. Counted here are 110,000 or so clones, about 13% occurring once; the ten biggest clones make up more than 15%. The sequenced sample consisted of PBMCs. The source of these receptors is a man aged 35 to 55 in good health and CMV-seropositive.

The chain couples TRBV19 to TRBJ1-4; possibly TRBD1 for D (5 bases). CDR3 length: 16 amino acids. Germline-derived CDR1 and CDR2 are LNHDA and SQIVND (reference sequence). Trimming left V 3 bases short and J 4 bases short, with 15 bases between. For the CDR3, the DNA is TGTGCCAGTAGTATCCCCTGGCAGGGTGGTAATGAAAAACTGTTTTTT. Translating it yields CASSIPWQGGNEKLFF.

This clone was counted between two and nine times. V is TRBV7-9 and J is TRBJ1-1, with D maybe TRBD1 (6 bases). The ends were cut back, 5 bases at V and 8 bases at J, with 18 bases in the middle. The V gene's germline CDR1 is SEHNR and CDR2 FQNEAQ (reference sequence). The CDR3 consists of 14 residues. CDR3 coding DNA: TGTGCCAGCAGCCCGGGACACAGTGAGCAAGAAGCTTTCTTT. This codes for CASSPGHSEQEAFF.

This clone was counted only a few times. The chain recombines TRBV2 with TRBJ2-1; 8 nucleotides align to TRBD2. J gave up 5 bases and V 4 bases, and 4 bases lay outside the gene matches. The CDR3 totals 14 residues. CDR1 and CDR2 from the germline V gene are SNHLY and FYNNEI. The CDR3 DNA sequence: TGTGCCAGCAGTGTACAAGCGGGAGACAATGAGCAGTTCTTC. Protein sequence: CASSVQAGDNEQFF.